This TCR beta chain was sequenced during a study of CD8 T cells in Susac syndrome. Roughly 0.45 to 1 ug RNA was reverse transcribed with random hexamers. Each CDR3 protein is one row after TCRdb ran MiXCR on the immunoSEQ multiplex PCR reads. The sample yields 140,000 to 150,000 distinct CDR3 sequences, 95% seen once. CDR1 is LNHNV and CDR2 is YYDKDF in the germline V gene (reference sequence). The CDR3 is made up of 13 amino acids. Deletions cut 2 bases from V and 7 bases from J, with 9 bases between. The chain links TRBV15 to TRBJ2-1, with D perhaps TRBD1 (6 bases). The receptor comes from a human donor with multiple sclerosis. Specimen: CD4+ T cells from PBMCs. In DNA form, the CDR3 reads TGTGCCACCAGCAGACCCGACAGGAATGAGCAGTTCTTC. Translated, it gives CATSRPDRNEQFF. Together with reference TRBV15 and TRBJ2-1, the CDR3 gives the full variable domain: DAMVIQNPRYQVTQFGKPVTLSCSQTLNHNVMYWYQQKSSQAPKLLFHYYDKDFNNEADTPDNFQSRRPNTSFCFLDIRSPGLGDTAMYLCATSRPDRNEQFFGPGTRLTVL.